The sample holds many counts of the clone carrying this TCR beta chain. Its antigen remains unidentified. The record originates from a study of CD8 T cells in ankylosing spondylitis. Germline V gives CDR1 KGHDR, CDR2 SFDVKD. The V end lost 5 bases, the J end lost 2 bases, and 5 bases lay between the germline ends. The CDR3 length is 12 residues. Broader study findings: In ankylosing spondylitis blood, a motif of several highly homologous TCR beta variants appeared characteristic. Some motif variants had been reported before (in reactive arthritis synovial fluid and blood).

Using quantitative 5'-RACE with molecular barcodes, the authors made TCR beta libraries. TCRdb reanalysed the 5' RACE reads using MiXCR and keeps one entry per CDR3 protein. The sample holds hundreds of thousands of distinct CDR3 sequences, under 8.5% seen once. The rearrangement links TRBV24-1 to TRBJ2-5; D is ambiguous. The TCR sequence derives from a female donor with ankylosing spondylitis or in good health (not recorded which). The sequencing sample was made of blood, either unsorted or a sorted T cell fraction (not recorded which). The CDR3 bases are TGTGCCACCAGTGGAATACAAGAGACCCAGTACTTC. It is translated as CATSGIQETQYF.